One and the same sample provided the 26 T cell receptor beta chains below, sequenced in a study of technical replicates of blood from a handful of donors. TCRdb's copy holds only in-frame clones and misses some; the assay was immunoSEQ multiplex PCR. In the table there are 95,000 or so clones, roughly 96% of which are singletons. Source material: T cells isolated from PBMCs. The receptor source for this set is a human donor in good health.

The CDR3 DNA is TGCGCCAGCAGCCAATCCCGGACTAGCGGAAACAATGAGCAGTTCTTC. Protein product: CASSQSRTSGNNEQFF. The J gene is TRBJ2-1, the V gene TRBV4-3; 10 nucleotides agree with TRBD2. The CDR3 extends over 16 amino acids. Germline V lookup: CDR1 LGHNA, CDR2 YSLEER. V was pared by 2 bases and J by 5 bases, with 6 bases of the junction left unmatched.

The rearrangement links TRBV5-1 to TRBJ2-6, with TRBD2 matching 8 bases. J lost 0 bases, V lost 0 bases, and 2 bases had no gene match. The CDR3 is 17 amino acids. The germline gives CDR1 SGHRS, CDR2 YFSETQ. In DNA form, the CDR3 reads TGCGCCAGCAGCTTGGTTAGCGGGATCTCTGGGGCCAACGTCCTGACTTTC. Amino acid sequence: CASSLVSGISGANVLTF.

This chain connects TRBV6-5 to TRBJ2-7, with D tentatively TRBD1 (5 bases). The V end lost 0 bases, the J end lost 6 bases, and 12 bases lay between the germline ends. From germline, CDR1 is MNHEY and CDR2 SVGAGI. The CDR3 length is 14 residues. This chain's CDR3 is CASSYSISGPEQYF. The CDR3 nucleotides read TGTGCCAGCAGTTACTCGATTTCAGGGCCCGAGCAGTACTTC.

This clone was observed a single time. The V gene is TRBV29-1, the J gene TRBJ2-7; 11 nucleotides agree with TRBD2. CDR1 is SQVTM, CDR2 ANQGSEA, per germline. J lost 4 bases, V lost 1 base, and 6 bases had no gene match. CDR3 length: 15 residues. The CDR3 coding sequence is TGCAGCGTTGAAGTCGGGGGACTAGCGGTATACGAGCAGTACTTC. Encoded protein: CSVEVGGLAVYEQYF.

The V call is TRBV27, the J call TRBJ2-5; possibly TRBD2 for D (5 bases). This CDR3 is 14 amino acids long. V dropped 3 bases and J dropped 5 bases, with 13 bases sitting between them. Looked up from germline, CDR1 is MNHEY and CDR2 is SMNVEV (reference sequence). The CDR3 bases are TGTGCCAGCAGTTTTACTAGGGCCGGCGAGACCCAGTACTTC. Translating gives CASSFTRAGETQYF.

The CDR3 bases are TGTGCCAGCAGCTTTCCGGGACTTACTTCCTATGGCTACACCTTC. Encoded protein: CASSFPGLTSYGYTF. The chain carries TRBV7-9 and TRBJ1-2; tentative D call: TRBD1 (5 bases). Germline V CDR1 and CDR2: SEHNR, FQNEAQ (reference sequence). The germline V and J ends were trimmed by 3 bases and 4 bases, with 15 bases remaining between them. This CDR3 has 15 amino acids.

This chain joins TRBV6-5 and TRBJ2-7; D gene unclear. V lost 8 bases to trimming and J lost 0 bases, with 17 bases between them. The CDR3 contains 15 residues. Germline V gene sequence: CDR1 MNHEY, CDR2 SVGAGI. CDR3 in amino acids: CASQGATLSSYEQYF. CDR3 coding DNA: TGTGCCAGCCAAGGAGCGACCCTTAGCTCCTACGAGCAGTACTTC.

This clone was observed once. V is TRBV5-1 and J is TRBJ2-1; the D gene is possibly TRBD2 (7 bases). CDR1 and CDR2 from the germline V gene are SGHRS and YFSETQ. The CDR3 length is 12 residues. The germline V and J ends were trimmed by 10 bases and 8 bases, with 16 bases remaining between them. For the CDR3, the DNA is TGCGCCTCCGCGGGGGCGGTTCATGAGCAGTTCTTC. It yields the protein CASAGAVHEQFF.

The chain couples TRBV6-4 to TRBJ2-1; D perhaps matches TRBD1 (7 bases). CDR3 length: 15 amino acids. V gave up 8 bases and J gave up 5 bases, with 19 bases separating them. Germline CDR1 reads MRHNA; CDR2 reads SNTAGT. The CDR3 region has the DNA TGTGCCAGCCGCTTCTTGGCGGGACAGAACAATGAGCAGTTCTTC. It is translated as CASRFLAGQNNEQFF.

The chain has TRBV7-7 and TRBJ2-5; 8 bases fit TRBD2. The CDR3 spans 15 residues. Germline trimming cut 0 bases from V and 4 bases from J; bases unmatched to any gene: 4. Germline CDR1 reads SSHAT; CDR2 reads FNYEAQ (reference sequence). CDR3: CASSLAGTRGETQYF. The CDR3 region has the DNA TGTGCCAGCAGCTTAGCCGGGACTAGAGGAGAGACCCAGTACTTC.

The chain carries TRBV4-1 and TRBJ2-3; 8 nucleotides line up with TRBD2. The length of the CDR3 is 16 residues. The trim removed 1 base at V and 2 bases at J, leaving 5 bases unmatched. Germline loops: CDR1 MGHRA, CDR2 YSYEKL. In DNA, the CDR3 is TGCGCCAGCAGCCAAGGAATTAGCGGGATCACAGATACGCAGTATTTT. This encodes CASSQGISGITDTQYF.

The chain combines TRBV6-5 with TRBJ1-5; 7 nucleotides align to TRBD1. Germline V lookup: CDR1 MNHEY, CDR2 SVGAGI. J gave up 3 bases and V 6 bases, and 2 bases lay outside the gene matches. CDR3 size: 13 residues. In DNA form, the CDR3 reads TGTGCCAGCAGAGGGACAGCCAATCAGCCCCAGCATTTT. The encoded protein is CASRGTANQPQHF.

The chain combines TRBV19 with TRBJ2-3; possibly TRBD2 for D (6 bases). The CDR3 totals 17 residues. With 3 bases removed from V and 3 bases from J, the gap between germline ends came to 19 bases. Germline V gives CDR1 LNHDA, CDR2 SQIVND (reference sequence). In DNA, the CDR3 is TGTGCCAGTAGTATTCGGACTACCCCGGGCCGGACAGATACGCAGTATTTT. The encoded protein is CASSIRTTPGRTDTQYF.

The rearrangement uses TRBV7-9 and TRBJ1-4; D uncertain. Germline lookup yields CDR1 SEHNR and CDR2 FQNEAQ (reference sequence). CDR3 size: 14 residues. V shed 3 bases and J shed 3 bases, with 8 bases lying between them. This CDR3 is CASSLSGANEKLFF. CDR3 nucleotide sequence: TGTGCCAGCAGCTTGAGCGGGGCTAATGAAAAACTGTTTTTT.

The chain uses TRBV7-9 and TRBJ2-7; a possible D gene is TRBD1 (5 bases). Per germline, CDR1 SEHNR and CDR2 FQNEAQ (reference sequence). V was cut by 5 bases and J by 2 bases, with 13 bases left in between. CDR3 length equals 14 residues. CDR3 region: CASSETANPYEQYF. The CDR3 nucleotides read TGTGCCAGCAGCGAGACAGCTAATCCCTACGAGCAGTACTTC.

The V gene is TRBV6-5, the J gene TRBJ2-7; weak D call: TRBD2 (6 bases). Germline loops: CDR1 MNHEY, CDR2 SVGAGI. The CDR3 is made up of 15 amino acids. Deletions cut 5 bases from V and 6 bases from J, with 20 bases between. The CDR3 here is CASSTLVAEGGEQYF. The CDR3 coding sequence is TGTGCCAGCAGTACTCTGGTAGCGGAGGGAGGCGAGCAGTACTTC.

The chain employs TRBV4-1 and TRBJ1-5, with 7 bases fitting TRBD1. Germline CDR1 MGHRA, CDR2 YSYEKL. With 4 bases clipped from V and 4 bases from J, the junction kept 4 bases outside the gene matches. This CDR3 contains 14 residues. The CDR3 is CASSPTGPNQPQHF. The DNA for the CDR3 is TGCGCCAGCAGCCCGACAGGGCCAAATCAGCCCCAGCATTTT.

This sequence joins TRBV4-2 and TRBJ2-1, with D possibly matching TRBD2 (8 bases). V was trimmed by 4 bases and J by 9 bases, leaving 16 bases between them. CDR3 length: 14 residues. Germline loops: CDR1 LGHNA, CDR2 YNFKEQ. The CDR3 DNA follows: TGTGCCAGCAGCCTATTCGGGGGGGACAGTGAGCAGTTCTTC. It is translated as CASSLFGGDSEQFF.

The chain carries TRBV5-1 and TRBJ2-1; a weak D match, TRBD1 (5 bases). The CDR3 consists of 17 residues. V was trimmed by 3 bases and J by 3 bases, leaving 19 bases between them. CDR1 and CDR2 (germline): SGHRS, YFSETQ. The CDR3 is CASSYPAVSGNYNEQFF. The CDR3 bases are TGCGCCAGCAGCTACCCCGCTGTTTCAGGGAACTACAATGAGCAGTTCTTC.

The table lists this clone with a few counts. The rearrangement uses TRBV5-4 and TRBJ2-7, with TRBD1 as a possible D gene (5 bases). The CDR3 runs to 14 residues. Between the trimmed V and J ends, which lost 4 bases and 1 base, there was a span of 12 bases. The V gene's germline CDR1 is SGHNT and CDR2 YYREEE (reference sequence). CDR3 amino acids: CASSLRQSSYEQYF. The CDR3 DNA reads TGTGCCAGCAGCCTCCGACAGAGTTCCTACGAGCAGTACTTC.

The V gene is TRBV19, the J gene TRBJ1-1; D perhaps matches TRBD1 (5 bases). The germline V and J ends were trimmed by 5 bases and 1 base, with 23 bases remaining between them. The CDR3 is made up of 18 amino acids. Germline CDR1 reads LNHDA; CDR2 reads SQIVND (reference sequence). The CDR3 bases are TGTGCCAGTAGTCCCTCAACGGCAGGGCATCTCGGGAACACTGAAGCTTTCTTT. Amino acid sequence: CASSPSTAGHLGNTEAFF. Using reference TRBV19 and TRBJ1-1 for the parts outside the CDR3, the full variable domain is DGGITQSPKYLFRKEGQNVTLSCEQNLNHDAMYWYRQDPGQGLRLIYYSQIVNDFQKGDIAEGYSVSREKKESFPLTVTSAQKNPTAFYLCASSPSTAGHLGNTEAFFGQGTRLTVV.

This sequence joins TRBV6-1 and TRBJ2-5; the match to TRBD1 covers 7 bases. Germline V lookup: CDR1 MNHNS, CDR2 SASEGT. This CDR3 region has 15 residues. The V gene end was trimmed by 3 bases and the J gene end by 7 bases; junction bases not matched to a gene: 11. The DNA for the CDR3 is TGTGCCAGCAGTGATTGGGACAGTGGCTCCTGGACCCAGTACTTC. Residues: CASSDWDSGSWTQYF.

Only one count was recorded for this clone. The chain is built from TRBV7-9 and TRBJ2-7; 8 nucleotides align to TRBD2. J gave up 0 bases and V 3 bases, and 13 bases lay outside the gene matches. This CDR3 is built from 18 residues. Germline V CDR1 and CDR2: SEHNR, FQNEAQ (reference sequence). Here the CDR3 reads CASSFRLSTGTSSYEQYF. The CDR3 DNA is TGTGCCAGCAGCTTCAGACTCTCTACCGGGACTAGCTCCTACGAGCAGTACTTC. The full variable domain, with the rest looked up from reference TRBV7-9 and TRBJ2-7, is DTGVSQNPRHKITKRGQNVTFRCDPISEHNRLYWYRQTLGQGPEFLTYFQNEAQLEKSRLLSDRFSAERPKGSFSTLEIQRTEQGDSAMYLCASSFRLSTGTSSYEQYFGPGTRLTVT.

This chain uses TRBV27 with TRBJ2-7; maybe TRBD1 (6 bases). The CDR3 loop spans 13 amino acids. CDR1 is MNHEY, CDR2 SMNVEV, per germline (reference sequence). Trimming took off 3 bases at V and 3 bases at J, with 9 bases between the two ends. The CDR3 reads CASSLNRVYEQYF. The CDR3 DNA sequence: TGTGCCAGCAGTTTGAACAGGGTCTACGAGCAGTACTTC.

The V gene is TRBV5-6, the J gene TRBJ2-1; 8 bases fit TRBD2. CDR1 is SGHDT and CDR2 is YYEEEE in the germline V gene. The CDR3 covers 13 residues. After removal of 2 bases from V and 8 bases from J, the junction contained 3 bases not matched to a gene. CDR3 coding DNA: TGTGCCAGCAGCTTCGGGGGGGCCCATGAGCAGTTCTTC. This translates into CASSFGGAHEQFF.

CDR3 residues: CASGTGYEDEQYF. Written as DNA, the CDR3 is TGTGCCAGCGGTACAGGGTATGAGGACGAGCAGTACTTC. The rearrangement uses TRBV2 and TRBJ2-7, with a possible D match to TRBD1 (6 bases). Trimming took 8 bases from V and 5 from J, leaving 16 bases between them. Germline CDR1 is SNHLY and CDR2 is FYNNEI. The CDR3 sequence is 13 residues long.